This TCR beta chain was identified in a study of T cell responses to AZD1222 COVID-19 vaccine. Worth noting for this clone: Its antigen is still unknown.

Sequencing used immunoSEQ multiplex PCR; TCRdb keeps in-frame clones, though not all of them. The sample has almost 65,000 clones; roughly 84% are singletons. CDR1 and CDR2 (germline): MGHRA, YSYEKL. The CDR3 covers 12 residues. J was trimmed by 12 bases and V by 4 bases; bases with no gene match: 5. Study results and caveats: The repertoires were collected only after the peak T cell response. In the spike-specific TCR repertoire, nearly half reportedly target unmutated variant regions. Recipients of AZD1222 seropositive at baseline numbered only 6 or 7.

The input for sequencing was peripheral blood, taken on day 0 of AZD1222 vaccination. The chain carries TRBV4-1 and TRBJ2-3; TRBD2 matches 9 bases. The TCR sequence derives from an adult in good health. CDR3 sequence reads: CASSLLAGSQYF. As DNA, the CDR3 is TGCGCCAGCAGCCTCCTAGCGGGGTCCCAGTATTTT.